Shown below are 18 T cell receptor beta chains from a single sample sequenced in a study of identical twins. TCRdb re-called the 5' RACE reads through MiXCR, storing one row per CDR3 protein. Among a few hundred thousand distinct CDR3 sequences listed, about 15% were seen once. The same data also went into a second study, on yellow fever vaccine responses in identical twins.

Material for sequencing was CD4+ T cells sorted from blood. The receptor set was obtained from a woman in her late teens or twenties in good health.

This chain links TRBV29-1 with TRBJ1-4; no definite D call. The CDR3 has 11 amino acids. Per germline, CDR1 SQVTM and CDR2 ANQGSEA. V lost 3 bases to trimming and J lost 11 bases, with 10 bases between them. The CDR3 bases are TGCAGCGTTGACCGGGGAAAGAAACTGTTTTTT. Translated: CSVDRGKKLFF. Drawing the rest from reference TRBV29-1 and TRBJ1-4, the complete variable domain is SAVISQKPSRDICQRGTSLTIQCQVDSQVTMMFWYRQQPGQSLTLIATANQGSEATYESGFVIDKFPISRPNLTFSTLTVSNMSPEDSSIYLCSVDRGKKLFFGSGTQLSVL.

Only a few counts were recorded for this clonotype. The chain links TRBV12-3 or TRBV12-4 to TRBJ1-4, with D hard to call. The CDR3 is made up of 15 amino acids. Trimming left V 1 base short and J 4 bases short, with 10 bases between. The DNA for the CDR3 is TGTGCCAGCAGTTTAGTTGGGAAGCGTAATGAAAAACTGTTTTTT. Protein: CASSLVGKRNEKLFF.

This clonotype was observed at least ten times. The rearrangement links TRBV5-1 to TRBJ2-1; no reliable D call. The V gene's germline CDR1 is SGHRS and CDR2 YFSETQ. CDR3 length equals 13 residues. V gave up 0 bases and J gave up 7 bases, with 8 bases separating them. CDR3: CASSLDKGNEQFF. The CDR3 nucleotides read TGCGCCAGCAGCTTGGATAAGGGTAATGAGCAGTTCTTC.

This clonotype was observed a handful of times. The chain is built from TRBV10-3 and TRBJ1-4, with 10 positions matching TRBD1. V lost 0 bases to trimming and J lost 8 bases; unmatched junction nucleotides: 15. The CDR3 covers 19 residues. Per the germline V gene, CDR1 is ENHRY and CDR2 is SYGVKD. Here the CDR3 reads CAISESEMGQGIGREKLFF. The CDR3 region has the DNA TGTGCCATCAGTGAGTCGGAGATGGGACAGGGGATCGGTCGAGAAAAACTGTTTTTT.

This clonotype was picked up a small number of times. The DNA of the CDR3 is TGTGCCAGCAGATCGGCGGGAAACCAAGAGACCCAGTACTTC. This encodes CASRSAGNQETQYF. The chain employs TRBV7-9 and TRBJ2-5, with D maybe TRBD2 (6 bases). The CDR3 spans 14 residues. With 6 bases removed from V and 0 bases from J, the gap between germline ends came to 11 bases. The germline V gene has CDR1 SEHNR and CDR2 FQNEAQ (reference sequence).

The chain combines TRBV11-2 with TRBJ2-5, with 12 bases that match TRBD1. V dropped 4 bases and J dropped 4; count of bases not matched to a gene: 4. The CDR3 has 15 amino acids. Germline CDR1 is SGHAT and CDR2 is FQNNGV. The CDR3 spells CASSSGQGATETQYF. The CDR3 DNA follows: TGTGCCAGCAGCTCGGGACAGGGGGCTACAGAGACCCAGTACTTC. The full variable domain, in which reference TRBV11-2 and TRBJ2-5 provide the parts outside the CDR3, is EAGVAQSPRYKIIEKRQSVAFWCNPISGHATLYWYQQILGQGPKLLIQFQNNGVVDDSQLPKDRFSAERLKGVDSTLKIQPAKLEDSAVYLCASSSGQGATETQYFGPGTRLLVL.

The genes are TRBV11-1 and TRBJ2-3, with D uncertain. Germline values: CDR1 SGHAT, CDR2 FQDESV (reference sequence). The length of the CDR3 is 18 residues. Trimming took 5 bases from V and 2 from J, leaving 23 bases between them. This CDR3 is CASSPKNPTEYLTDTQYF. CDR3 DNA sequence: TGTGCCAGCAGCCCTAAGAACCCAACGGAGTATCTCACAGATACGCAGTATTTT.

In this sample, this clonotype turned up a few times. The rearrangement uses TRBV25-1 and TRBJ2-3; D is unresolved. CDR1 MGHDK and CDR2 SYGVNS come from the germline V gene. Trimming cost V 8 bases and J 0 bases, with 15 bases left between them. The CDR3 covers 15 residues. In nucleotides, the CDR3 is TGTGCCAGCTCCCCCGCGGCCACAAGCACAGATACGCAGTATTTT. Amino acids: CASSPAATSTDTQYF.

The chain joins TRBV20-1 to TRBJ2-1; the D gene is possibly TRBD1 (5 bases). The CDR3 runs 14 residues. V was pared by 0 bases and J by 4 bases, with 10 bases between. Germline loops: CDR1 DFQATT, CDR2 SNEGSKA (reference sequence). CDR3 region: CSARDRVLYNEQFF. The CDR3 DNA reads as TGCAGTGCTAGAGACAGGGTTCTATACAATGAGCAGTTCTTC.

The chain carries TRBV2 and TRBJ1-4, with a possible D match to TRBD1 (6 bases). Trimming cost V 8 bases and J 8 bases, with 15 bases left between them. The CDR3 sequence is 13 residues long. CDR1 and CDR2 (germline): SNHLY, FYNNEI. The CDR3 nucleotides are TGTGCCAGCCACAGGGAGAGTGGGGAAAAACTGTTTTTT. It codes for CASHRESGEKLFF.

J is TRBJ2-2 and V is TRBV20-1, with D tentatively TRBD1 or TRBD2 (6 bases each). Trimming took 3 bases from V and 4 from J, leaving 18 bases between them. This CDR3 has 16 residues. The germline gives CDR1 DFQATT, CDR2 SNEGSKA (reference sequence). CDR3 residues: CSASATGFGGTGELFF. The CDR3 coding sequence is TGCAGTGCTAGTGCTACAGGGTTCGGGGGCACCGGGGAGCTGTTTTTT.

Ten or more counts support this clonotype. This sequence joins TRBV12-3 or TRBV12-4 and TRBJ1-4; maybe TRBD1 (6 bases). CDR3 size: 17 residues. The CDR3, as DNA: TGTGCTTCAAGTCGTGGGGTCTTAATCGGGACAAATGAAAAACTGTTTTTT. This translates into CASSRGVLIGTNEKLFF.

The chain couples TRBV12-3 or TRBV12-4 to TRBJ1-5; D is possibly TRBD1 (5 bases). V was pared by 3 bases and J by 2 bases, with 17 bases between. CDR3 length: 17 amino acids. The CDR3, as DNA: TGTGCCAGCAGTTTCGGGGGACCTCAGGGCGGCAATCAGCCCCAGCATTTT. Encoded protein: CASSFGGPQGGNQPQHF.

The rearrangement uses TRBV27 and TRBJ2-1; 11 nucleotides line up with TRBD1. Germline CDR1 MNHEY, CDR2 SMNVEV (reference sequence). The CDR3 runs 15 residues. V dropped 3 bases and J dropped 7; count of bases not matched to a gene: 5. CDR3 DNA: TGTGCCAGCAGTTTGGACAGGGGGCATTGGAATGAGCAGTTCTTC. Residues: CASSLDRGHWNEQFF.

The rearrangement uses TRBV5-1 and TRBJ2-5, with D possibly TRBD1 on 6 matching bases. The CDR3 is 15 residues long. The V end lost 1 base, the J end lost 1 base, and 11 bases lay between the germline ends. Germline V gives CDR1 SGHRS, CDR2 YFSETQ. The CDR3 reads CASSLWGPTQETQYF. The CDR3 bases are TGCGCCAGCAGCTTGTGGGGGCCCACCCAAGAGACCCAGTACTTC.

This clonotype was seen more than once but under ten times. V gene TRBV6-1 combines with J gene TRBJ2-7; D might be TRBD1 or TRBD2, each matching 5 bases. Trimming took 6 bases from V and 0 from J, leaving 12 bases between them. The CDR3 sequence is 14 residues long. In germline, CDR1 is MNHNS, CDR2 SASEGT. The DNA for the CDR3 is TGTGCCAGCAGGAGGGGAAAGGGCTCCTACGAGCAGTACGTC. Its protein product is CASRRGKGSYEQYV.

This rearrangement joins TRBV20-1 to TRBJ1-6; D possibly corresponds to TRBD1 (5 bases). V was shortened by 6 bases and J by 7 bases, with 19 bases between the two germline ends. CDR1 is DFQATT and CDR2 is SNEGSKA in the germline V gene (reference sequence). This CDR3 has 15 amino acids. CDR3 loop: CSAPPGLSGNSPLHF. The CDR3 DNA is TGCAGTGCCCCTCCGGGACTTAGTGGAAATTCACCCCTCCACTTT.

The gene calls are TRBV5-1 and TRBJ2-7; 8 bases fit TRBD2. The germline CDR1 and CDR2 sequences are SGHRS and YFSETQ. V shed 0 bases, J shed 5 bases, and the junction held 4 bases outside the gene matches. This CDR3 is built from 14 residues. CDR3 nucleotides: TGCGCCAGCAGCTTGGAGAGCGGGAGAGACGAGCAGTACTTC. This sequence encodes CASSLESGRDEQYF.